This is a list of T cell receptor beta chains from one sample in a study of blood T cell repertoires in COVID-19. The assay was immunoSEQ multiplex PCR, and TCRdb's table has in-frame clones only and misses some. The sample lists 150,000 to 200,000 clones; roughly 80% were seen once. Material: PBMCs or T cells enriched from blood (not recorded which). Every receptor here comes from a man between 35 and 55 years old who had recovered from COVID-19. Each CDR3 is given with its conserved first and last residue. Each record gives: V gene, J gene, D gene, clone size, CDR3 protein, CDR3 DNA. A D gene is named only where the DNA matches it firmly. Some rows have no size entry. The others give once, few or many, or a class for an expanded clone.

v_gene: TRBV15
j_gene: TRBJ2-1
d_gene: TRBD2
abundance: NA
CDR3aa: CATSRVVLAGDNEQFF
CDR3nt: TGTGCCACCAGCAGAGTCGTACTAGCGGGAGACAATGAGCAGTTCTTC

v_gene: TRBV5-4
j_gene: TRBJ2-5
d_gene: TRBD1
abundance: NA
CDR3aa: CASSTRTGGKETQYF
CDR3nt: TGTGCCAGCAGCACCCGGACAGGGGGAAAAGAGACCCAGTACTTC

v_gene: TRBV6-5
j_gene: TRBJ2-5
d_gene: NA
abundance: NA
CDR3aa: CASSQDGNQETQYF
CDR3nt: TGTGCCAGCAGTCAGGACGGGAACCAAGAGACCCAGTACTTC

v_gene: TRBV11-1
j_gene: TRBJ1-1
d_gene: NA
abundance: NA
CDR3aa: CASSSTELEAFF
CDR3nt: TGTGCCAGCAGCTCGACAGAACTTGAAGCTTTCTTT

v_gene: TRBV12-5
j_gene: TRBJ2-3
d_gene: TRBD1
abundance: NA
CDR3aa: CASGLQGVYTDTQYF
CDR3nt: TGTGCTAGTGGTTTACAGGGGGTATACACAGATACGCAGTATTTT

v_gene: TRBV7-9
j_gene: TRBJ1-2
d_gene: NA
abundance: NA
CDR3aa: CASSPGEVYGYTF
CDR3nt: TGTGCCAGCAGCCCGGGAGAGGTCTATGGCTACACCTTC

v_gene: TRBV6-9
j_gene: TRBJ2-5
d_gene: TRBD1
abundance: NA
CDR3aa: CASSLQGWETQYF
CDR3nt: TGTGCCAGCAGTTTACAGGGGTGGGAGACCCAGTACTTC

v_gene: TRBV28
j_gene: TRBJ1-4
d_gene: NA
abundance: NA
CDR3aa: CASSRLREVQEKLFF
CDR3nt: TGTGCCAGCAGTAGGCTGAGGGAGGTCCAGGAAAAACTGTTTTTT

v_gene: TRBV3-1/TRBV3-2
j_gene: TRBJ2-1
d_gene: TRBD2
abundance: NA
CDR3aa: CASSPPIGTNSYNEQFF
CDR3nt: TGTGCCAGCAGCCCGCCGATCGGGACTAACTCCTACAATGAGCAGTTCTTC

v_gene: TRBV5-1
j_gene: TRBJ1-5
d_gene: TRBD1
abundance: NA
CDR3aa: CASSVGTGDQPQHF
CDR3nt: TGCGCCAGCAGCGTTGGCACAGGGGATCAGCCCCAGCATTTT

v_gene: TRBV5-1
j_gene: TRBJ2-2
d_gene: NA
abundance: NA
CDR3aa: CASSAAGELFF
CDR3nt: TGCGCCAGCAGTGCGGCGGGGGAGCTGTTTTTT

v_gene: TRBV27
j_gene: TRBJ2-2
d_gene: TRBD1
abundance: NA
CDR3aa: CASSKLGGPHANTGELFF
CDR3nt: TGTGCCAGCAGCAAACTAGGGGGCCCGCACGCTAACACCGGGGAGCTGTTTTTT

v_gene: TRBV9
j_gene: TRBJ1-2
d_gene: TRBD1
abundance: NA
CDR3aa: CASSVDYRGTNYGYTF
CDR3nt: TGTGCCAGCAGCGTAGACTACAGGGGTACTAACTATGGCTACACCTTC

v_gene: TRBV29-1
j_gene: TRBJ2-5
d_gene: TRBD1
abundance: NA
CDR3aa: CSVDGTGTGGETQYF
CDR3nt: TGCAGCGTTGATGGTACCGGGACAGGGGGAGAGACCCAGTACTTC

v_gene: TRBV10-3
j_gene: TRBJ1-3
d_gene: NA
abundance: NA
CDR3aa: CAISETGSPGNTIYF
CDR3nt: TGTGCCATCAGTGAAACAGGGTCTCCTGGAAACACCATATATTTT

v_gene: TRBV9
j_gene: TRBJ2-1
d_gene: TRBD2
abundance: NA
CDR3aa: CASSPRLAGDNEQFF
CDR3nt: TGTGCCAGCAGCCCCCGCCTAGCGGGAGACAATGAGCAGTTCTTC

v_gene: TRBV19
j_gene: TRBJ2-7
d_gene: NA
abundance: NA
CDR3aa: CASSTRQGKFYYEQYF
CDR3nt: TGTGCCAGTAGTACCCGCCAGGGAAAATTCTACTACGAGCAGTACTTC

v_gene: TRBV5-8
j_gene: TRBJ1-1
d_gene: NA
abundance: NA
CDR3aa: CARKLAGLMNTEAFF
CDR3nt: TGTGCCAGGAAGCTAGCAGGACTCATGAACACTGAAGCTTTCTTT

v_gene: TRBV19
j_gene: TRBJ2-7
d_gene: NA
abundance: NA
CDR3aa: CASSIDLAREQYF
CDR3nt: TGTGCCAGTAGTATAGACCTAGCGAGGGAGCAGTACTTC

v_gene: TRBV12-3/TRBV12-4
j_gene: TRBJ1-2
d_gene: NA
abundance: NA
CDR3aa: CASSSPGGGYTF
CDR3nt: TGTGCCAGCAGTTCCCCGGGGGGGGGCTACACCTTC

v_gene: TRBV12-3/TRBV12-4
j_gene: TRBJ2-7
d_gene: NA
abundance: NA
CDR3aa: CASSSRQTYEQYF
CDR3nt: TGTGCCAGCAGTTCCCGACAGACCTACGAGCAGTACTTC

v_gene: TRBV24-1
j_gene: TRBJ2-5
d_gene: NA
abundance: NA
CDR3aa: CATSETGTKGTQYF
CDR3nt: TGTGCCACCAGTGAGACCGGGACAAAAGGGACCCAGTACTTC

v_gene: TRBV6-2/TRBV6-3
j_gene: TRBJ1-6
d_gene: NA
abundance: NA
CDR3aa: CASSLYGVHNSPLHF
CDR3nt: TGTGCCAGCAGTCTCTACGGAGTCCATAATTCACCCCTCCACTTT

v_gene: TRBV7-3
j_gene: TRBJ2-5
d_gene: NA
abundance: NA
CDR3aa: CASSFGPTEGQYF
CDR3nt: TGTGCCAGCAGCTTTGGGCCCACCGAGGGCCAGTACTTC

v_gene: TRBV5-1
j_gene: TRBJ2-1
d_gene: TRBD2
abundance: NA
CDR3aa: CASSLSPAGGPYNEQFF
CDR3nt: TGCGCCAGCAGCTTGAGTCCTGCGGGAGGGCCCTACAATGAGCAGTTCTTC

v_gene: TRBV6-5
j_gene: TRBJ1-5
d_gene: NA
abundance: NA
CDR3aa: CASSQETGVNQPQHF
CDR3nt: TGTGCCAGCAGCCAAGAGACAGGAGTTAATCAGCCCCAGCATTTT

v_gene: TRBV30
j_gene: TRBJ1-1
d_gene: TRBD1
abundance: NA
CDR3aa: CAWDRGQNTEAFF
CDR3nt: TGTGCCTGGGACAGGGGACAGAACACTGAAGCTTTCTTT

v_gene: TRBV7-3
j_gene: TRBJ1-2
d_gene: NA
abundance: once
CDR3aa: CASSLSYVDGGLDGYTF
CDR3nt: TGTGCCAGCAGCTTAAGTTATGTGGATGGGGGCCTGGATGGCTACACCTTC

v_gene: TRBV3-1/TRBV3-2
j_gene: TRBJ2-1
d_gene: TRBD2
abundance: NA
CDR3aa: CASSLAETSGYNEQFF
CDR3nt: TGTGCCAGCAGTCTGGCGGAGACTAGCGGATACAATGAGCAGTTCTTC

v_gene: TRBV10-3
j_gene: TRBJ2-5
d_gene: TRBD1
abundance: once
CDR3aa: CAISLGLGTGGSETQYF
CDR3nt: TGTGCCATCAGCTTAGGTCTCGGGACAGGGGGCTCGGAGACCCAGTACTTC

v_gene: TRBV28
j_gene: TRBJ2-7
d_gene: TRBD2
abundance: NA
CDR3aa: CASSLLAGFYEQYF
CDR3nt: TGTGCCAGCAGTTTGCTAGCGGGGTTCTACGAGCAGTACTTC

v_gene: TRBV12-3/TRBV12-4
j_gene: TRBJ1-1
d_gene: TRBD1
abundance: many
CDR3aa: CASRAGGDEAFF
CDR3nt: TGTGCCAGCAGGGCAGGGGGCGATGAAGCTTTCTTT

v_gene: TRBV7-2
j_gene: TRBJ2-1
d_gene: TRBD1
abundance: NA
CDR3aa: CASRLDRALRNEQFF
CDR3nt: TGTGCCAGCAGACTCGACAGGGCCTTAAGGAATGAGCAGTTCTTC

v_gene: TRBV3-1/TRBV3-2
j_gene: TRBJ2-3
d_gene: NA
abundance: NA
CDR3aa: CASSQGDSDTQYF
CDR3nt: TGTGCCAGCAGCCAAGGAGACTCCGATACGCAGTATTTT

v_gene: TRBV27
j_gene: TRBJ1-4
d_gene: NA
abundance: NA
CDR3aa: CASSLTLSATNEKLFF
CDR3nt: TGTGCCAGCAGTTTAACCCTCAGCGCAACTAATGAAAAACTGTTTTTT

v_gene: TRBV3-1/TRBV3-2
j_gene: TRBJ1-5
d_gene: NA
abundance: NA
CDR3aa: CASSQLRGVPQHF
CDR3nt: TGTGCCAGCAGCCAATTGCGGGGCGTGCCCCAGCATTTT

v_gene: TRBV5-1
j_gene: TRBJ2-3
d_gene: TRBD1
abundance: once
CDR3aa: CASSFLGQGARGTDTQYF
CDR3nt: TGCGCCAGCAGCTTCCTCGGACAGGGGGCGCGAGGCACAGATACGCAGTATTTT

v_gene: TRBV30
j_gene: TRBJ1-2
d_gene: NA
abundance: NA
CDR3aa: CAWSRGDYGYTF
CDR3nt: TGTGCCTGGAGTAGGGGCGACTATGGCTACACCTTC

v_gene: TRBV15
j_gene: TRBJ2-2
d_gene: TRBD2
abundance: NA
CDR3aa: CATSTSRGGGYTGELFF
CDR3nt: TGTGCCACCAGCACCTCCCGGGGGGGCGGATACACCGGGGAGCTGTTTTTT

v_gene: TRBV2
j_gene: TRBJ1-2
d_gene: TRBD1
abundance: NA
CDR3aa: CASPRDSGSYGYTF
CDR3nt: TGTGCCAGTCCCCGGGACAGTGGAAGCTATGGCTACACCTTC

v_gene: TRBV9
j_gene: TRBJ1-3
d_gene: NA
abundance: NA
CDR3aa: CASSVAAGSGNTIYF
CDR3nt: TGTGCCAGCAGCGTAGCTGCAGGGTCTGGAAACACCATATATTTT

v_gene: TRBV7-2
j_gene: TRBJ2-3
d_gene: NA
abundance: NA
CDR3aa: CASSLYKDTQYF
CDR3nt: TGTGCCAGCAGCTTATATAAAGATACGCAGTATTTT

v_gene: TRBV6-1
j_gene: TRBJ2-3
d_gene: TRBD1
abundance: NA
CDR3aa: CASSEARTGWNTQYF
CDR3nt: TGTGCCAGCAGTGAAGCTCGGACAGGCTGGAATACGCAGTATTTT

v_gene: TRBV19
j_gene: TRBJ2-1
d_gene: TRBD1
abundance: NA
CDR3aa: CASSLLLGQVGPNEQFF
CDR3nt: TGTGCCAGTAGTCTCCTACTAGGACAGGTGGGACCCAATGAGCAGTTCTTC

v_gene: TRBV2
j_gene: TRBJ1-2
d_gene: NA
abundance: NA
CDR3aa: CASSEVPVTYGYTF
CDR3nt: TGTGCCAGCAGTGAAGTTCCAGTAACCTATGGCTACACCTTC

v_gene: TRBV19
j_gene: TRBJ1-4
d_gene: TRBD1
abundance: NA
CDR3aa: CASSNTGTDYNEKLFF
CDR3nt: TGTGCCAGTAGCAATACGGGGACAGACTATAATGAAAAACTGTTTTTT

v_gene: TRBV7-2
j_gene: TRBJ2-1
d_gene: TRBD2
abundance: NA
CDR3aa: CASRFRGGAGGYNEQFF
CDR3nt: TGTGCCAGCAGATTTAGGGGGGGCGCGGGAGGTTACAATGAGCAGTTCTTC

v_gene: TRBV4-2
j_gene: TRBJ1-4
d_gene: NA
abundance: few
CDR3aa: CASSLEGGDEKLFF
CDR3nt: TGTGCCAGCAGCCTCGAGGGCGGCGATGAAAAACTGTTTTTT